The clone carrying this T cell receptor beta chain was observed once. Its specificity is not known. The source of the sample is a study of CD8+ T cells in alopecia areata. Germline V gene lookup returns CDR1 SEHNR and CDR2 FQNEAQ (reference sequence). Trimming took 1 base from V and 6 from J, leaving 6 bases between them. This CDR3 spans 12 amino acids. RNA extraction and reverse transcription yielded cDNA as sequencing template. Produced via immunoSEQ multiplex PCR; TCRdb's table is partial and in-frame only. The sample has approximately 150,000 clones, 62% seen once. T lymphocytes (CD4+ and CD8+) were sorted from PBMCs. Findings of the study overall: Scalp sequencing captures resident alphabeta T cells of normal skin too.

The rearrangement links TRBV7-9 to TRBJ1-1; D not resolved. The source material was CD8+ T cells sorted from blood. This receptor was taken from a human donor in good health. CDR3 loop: CASSLEGAEAFF. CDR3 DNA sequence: TGTGCCAGCAGCTTAGAGGGTGCTGAAGCTTTCTTT.